The sequence of this T cell receptor (beta chain) was determined in a study of blood T cell repertoires in COVID-19 (TCRdb year 2020). Regarding the complete study: Collaborator samples came from the United States, Italy and Spain and covered acute and convalescent phases of COVID-19. The prospective study material was composed of cDNA or gDNA derived from T cells, B-cell-depleted T cells, or PBMCs. Where available, HLA class I and class II types were taken from metadata supplied by the sample provider and were not determined by assay-based typing. A de-identified subject ID, COVID-19 status, age in years and sex were almost always included in the sample metadata. Samples were obtained from the ongoing ImmuneRACE study (first 160 participants) and from 1,200 or so subjects provided by 6 global collaborators. Subjects who had been exposed to COVID-19, were actively infected with it, or had recovered from it provided the deeply sampled blood TCRbeta repertoires that made up the dataset. The repertoires were released in a freely available public database meant as a resource for research on the immune response to SARS-CoV-2. General conclusions and limits of the study: Clinical and demographic metadata were provided uncurated, with the amount varying by source and participant.

TCRbeta CDR3 regions were amplified from genomic DNA by means of the immunoSEQ Assay, a bias-controlled multiplex PCR. Turning to the authors' computational methods: The number of nucleated cells in each sample was estimated from the amplification of reference gene primers within the assay. To quantify the absolute abundance of each unique TCRbeta CDR3 rearrangement, sequence reads were collapsed and filtered. For each sample, productive Simpson clonality was calculated by taking the square root of Simpson's diversity index across productive rearrangements. Sourced from immuneACCESS, this table was stored by TCRdb with only in-frame sequences that have V and J called. A share of the clones is absent; for the studies checked, an unresolved V gene accounts for under half, and the remainder has no known explanation. V and J calls and clone size follow that table, whereas D and trimming were derived from the DNA. This sample lists about 200,000 clones; 89% were detected once. Approximately 8.1% of the sample rests with the top ten.

In the prospective study, participants were about 18 to 100 years old, resided in about two dozen geographic areas of the United States, and were enrolled through a virtual design. In the prospective study, cohorts were assigned on the basis of participant-reported clinical history obtained from a screening survey and a study questionnaire. Recovered participants in ImmuneRACE Cohort 3 were defined by two consecutive negative NP/OP PCR tests, clearance by a healthcare professional, or resolution of symptoms. Mobile phlebotomists in the prospective study collected whole blood, serum and a nasopharyngeal or oropharyngeal swab from every participant. Additional blood draws and questionnaires over an approximately two-month period could optionally be provided by prospective study participants. Before DNA extraction, prospective study blood samples were shipped either frozen or at room temperature.

Per the germline V gene (reference sequence), LNHDA is the CDR1 and SQIVND is the CDR2. Relative to germline, V is 6 bases shorter and J is 4 bases shorter, with 16 bases between their ends. The CDR3 contains 14 residues, cysteine and phenylalanine counted. Of the read, only the CDR3 DNA is kept; its 42 bases are in frame from base 1. Turning to this clone: It has no known antigen specificity. Base qualities are not provided; no much larger clone lies one nucleotide away.

The V gene is TRBV19 and the J gene is TRBJ2-7; the D segment could be TRBD2, given 5 matching bases. Source material: PBMCs or T cells enriched from blood (not recorded which). This sequence originates from a woman aged 18-29 years who had recovered from COVID-19. The nucleotide sequence reads TGTGCCAGTAGGCCCAGTCGGGATTATTACGAGCAGTACTTC. Its product reads: CASRPSRDYYEQYF. With the portions outside the CDR3 filled from the reference TRBV19 and TRBJ2-7 genes, the complete variable region becomes DGGITQSPKYLFRKEGQNVTLSCEQNLNHDAMYWYRQDPGQGLRLIYYSQIVNDFQKGDIAEGYSVSREKKESFPLTVTSAQKNPTAFYLCASRPSRDYYEQYFGPGTRLTVT.